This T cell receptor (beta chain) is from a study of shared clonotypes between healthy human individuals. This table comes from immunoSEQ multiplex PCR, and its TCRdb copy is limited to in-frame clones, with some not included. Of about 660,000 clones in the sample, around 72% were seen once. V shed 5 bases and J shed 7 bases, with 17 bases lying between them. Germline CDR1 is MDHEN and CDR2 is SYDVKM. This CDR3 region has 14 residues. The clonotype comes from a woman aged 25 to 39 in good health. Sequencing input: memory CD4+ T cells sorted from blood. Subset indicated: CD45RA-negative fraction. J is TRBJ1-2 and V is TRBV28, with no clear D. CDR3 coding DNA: TGTGCCAGCAGTCCCCGAGTTGCTGTCGGTGGCTACACCTTC. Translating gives CASSPRVAVGGYTF.